This TCR beta chain was obtained from a study of blood T cell repertoires in COVID-19. Background on the study: COVID-19 samples, acute and convalescent, were from the United States, Italy and Spain. T cells, B-cell-depleted T cells, or PBMCs provided the cDNA or gDNA that served as material.

The CDR3 is made up of 15 amino acids. Germline lookup yields CDR1 SGHNT and CDR2 YYREEE (reference sequence). Trimming removed 4 bases from V and 7 bases from J, with 18 bases in between. Followed longitudinally, the Seattle patients had been enrolled during active infection. Study processing details: Estimation of nucleated cell counts relied on the amplification of reference gene primers. TCRdb's copy holds only in-frame clones and misses some; the assay was immunoSEQ multiplex PCR. The V and J calls and clone size are taken from that table; D and trimming were inferred from the DNA. Here the sample spans fewer than 300,000 clones, roughly nine tenths being singletons.

The sample consisted of peripheral blood. This chain links TRBV5-4 with TRBJ2-4, with a possible D match to TRBD2 (5 bases). This receptor was taken from a woman younger than 45 with COVID-19, enrolled during active disease. The CDR3 is CASSPDSAVGNIQYF. The CDR3 DNA sequence: TGTGCCAGCAGCCCGGACTCAGCGGTAGGGAACATTCAGTACTTC. Complete variable domain (other parts from reference TRBV5-4 and TRBJ2-4): ETGVTQSPTHLIKTRGQQVTLRCSSQSGHNTVSWYQQALGQGPQFIFQYYREEENGRGNFPPRFSGLQFPNYSSELNVNALELDDSALYLCASSPDSAVGNIQYFGAGTRLSVL.